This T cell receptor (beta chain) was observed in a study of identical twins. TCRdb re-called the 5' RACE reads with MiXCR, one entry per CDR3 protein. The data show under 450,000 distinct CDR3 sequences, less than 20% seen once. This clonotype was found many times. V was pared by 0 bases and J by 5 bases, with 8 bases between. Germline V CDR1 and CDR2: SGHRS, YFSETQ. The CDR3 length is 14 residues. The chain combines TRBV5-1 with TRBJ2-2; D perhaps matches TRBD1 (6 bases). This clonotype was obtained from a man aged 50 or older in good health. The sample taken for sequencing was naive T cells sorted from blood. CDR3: CASSLEQGTGELFF. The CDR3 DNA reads TGCGCCAGCAGCTTGGAACAGGGAACCGGGGAGCTGTTTTTT.